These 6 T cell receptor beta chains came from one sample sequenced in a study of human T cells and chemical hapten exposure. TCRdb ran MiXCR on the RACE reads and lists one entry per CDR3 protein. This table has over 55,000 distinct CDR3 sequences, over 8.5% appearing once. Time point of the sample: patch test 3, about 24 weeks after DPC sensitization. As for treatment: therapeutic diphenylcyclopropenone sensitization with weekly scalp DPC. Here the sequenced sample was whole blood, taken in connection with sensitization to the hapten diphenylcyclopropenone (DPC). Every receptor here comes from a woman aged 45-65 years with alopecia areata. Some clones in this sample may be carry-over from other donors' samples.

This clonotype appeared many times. CDR3 sequence reads: CSVEEAFF. The CDR3 DNA is TGCAGCGTTGAAGAGGCTTTCTTT. The rearrangement joins TRBV29-1 to TRBJ1-1, with unresolved D. The CDR3 loop spans 8 amino acids. Germline V gene sequence: CDR1 SQVTM, CDR2 ANQGSEA. The V gene lost 0 bases and the J gene lost 11 bases, with 1 base spanning the gap.

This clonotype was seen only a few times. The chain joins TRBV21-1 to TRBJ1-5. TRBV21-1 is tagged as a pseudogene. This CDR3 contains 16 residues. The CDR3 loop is CASSKASGYGNQPQHF. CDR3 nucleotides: TGTGCCAGCAGCAAAGCCAGTGGTTATGGCAATCAGCCCCAGCATTTT.

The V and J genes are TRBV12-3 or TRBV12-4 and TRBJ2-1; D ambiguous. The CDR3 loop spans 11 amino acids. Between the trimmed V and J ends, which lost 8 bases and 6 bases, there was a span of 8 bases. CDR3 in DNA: TGTGCCAGCGCCACTCTCAATGAGCAGTTCTTC. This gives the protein CASATLNEQFF.

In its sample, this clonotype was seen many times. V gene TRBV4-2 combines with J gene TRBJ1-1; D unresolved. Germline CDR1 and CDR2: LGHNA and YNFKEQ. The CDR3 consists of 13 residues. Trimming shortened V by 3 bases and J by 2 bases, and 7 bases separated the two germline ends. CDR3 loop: CASSQTGNTEAFF. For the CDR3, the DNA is TGTGCCAGCAGCCAGACGGGTAACACTGAAGCTTTCTTT.

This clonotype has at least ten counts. CDR3 sequence reads: CASSSSGMGTQYF. In DNA form, the CDR3 reads TGTGCCAGCTCCTCTAGCGGGATGGGTACGCAGTATTTT. The rearrangement joins TRBV6-2 or TRBV6-3 to TRBJ2-3, with 9 positions matching TRBD2. The CDR3 runs 13 residues. Looked up from germline, CDR1 is MNHEY and CDR2 is SVGEGT. The ends lost 8 bases at V and 8 bases at J; junction bases unmatched: 8.

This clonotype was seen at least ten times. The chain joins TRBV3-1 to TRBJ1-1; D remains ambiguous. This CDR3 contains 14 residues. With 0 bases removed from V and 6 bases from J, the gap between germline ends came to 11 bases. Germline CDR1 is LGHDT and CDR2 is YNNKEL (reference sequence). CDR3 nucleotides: TGTGCCAGCAGCCAAGACCCTGCCGCGGCTGAAGCTTTCTTT. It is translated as CASSQDPAAAEAFF.